This T cell receptor beta chain was identified in a study of memory B cells and T cells in multiple sclerosis. Germline V gene sequence: CDR1 SGHRS, CDR2 YFSETQ. This CDR3 region has 15 residues. V was pared by 0 bases and J by 4 bases, with 5 bases of the junction left unmatched. Only in-frame clones appear in the TCRdb table, and some are missing; sequencing was by immunoSEQ multiplex PCR. Counted here are 12,000 to 15,000 clones, 69% occurring once; the ten biggest clones make up 2.3%. The receptor was derived from a human donor with multiple sclerosis. The chain has TRBV5-1 and TRBJ1-1, with 8 bases fitting TRBD1. Sequenced: memory (CD45RO+) CD4+ T cells from blood. CDR3: CASSLEPGTGTEAFF. The CDR3 DNA is TGCGCCAGCAGCTTGGAGCCCGGGACAGGCACTGAAGCTTTCTTT.